What follows describes a single T cell receptor beta chain. The antigen is not known. Assay used: immunoSEQ multiplex PCR; TCRdb lists only in-frame clones, some missing. The data contain approximately 25,000 clones, around 70% of them singletons. Time point denoted: cycle 4 day 1 (C4D1), after more than 5 weeks of nivolumab. The patients all showed relapse after autologous stem cell transplantation, while their brentuximab vedotin exposure varied. The best responses consisted of complete response, partial response or progressive disease. CDR3 length: 14 residues. Germline V lookup: CDR1 LNHDA, CDR2 SQIVND (reference sequence). V was clipped by 4 bases and J by 9 bases, with 16 bases between them. This sample stems from a study of PD-1 blockade in classical Hodgkin lymphoma. Findings and limits, study-wide: Patients who responded completely had about the same baseline diversity as newly diagnosed patients.

J is TRBJ1-5 and V is TRBV19; D is ambiguous. This receptor was obtained from a human donor with classical Hodgkin lymphoma. Source: peripheral blood mononuclear cells (PBMCs), taken before the fourth cycle of nivolumab. In DNA, the CDR3 is TGTGCCAGTAGTACTAGGACCGTACAGTGGCCCCAGCATTTT. This translates into CASSTRTVQWPQHF. The full variable domain, completed using reference TRBV19 and TRBJ1-5, is DGGITQSPKYLFRKEGQNVTLSCEQNLNHDAMYWYRQDPGQGLRLIYYSQIVNDFQKGDIAEGYSVSREKKESFPLTVTSAQKNPTAFYLCASSTRTVQWPQHFGDGTRLSIL.